Following are 17 T cell receptor beta chains from one sample sequenced in a study of shared clonotypes between healthy human individuals. Sequenced by immunoSEQ multiplex PCR; TCRdb stores in-frame clones only, minus some. Of under 1,100,000 clones listed, under 80% are singletons. The specimen was memory CD4+ T cells sorted from blood. Subset meaning: CD45RA-negative fraction. Source of these receptors: a man aged 18 to 30 in good health.

This clone was counted a few times. This sample also contains other DNA sequences that code for the same CDR3. This chain connects TRBV2 to TRBJ2-1; D gene unclear. Per the germline V gene, CDR1 is SNHLY and CDR2 is FYNNEI. Trimming pared 3 bases from V and 4 bases from J, leaving 4 bases between. There are 12 residues in the CDR3. DNA of the CDR3: TGTGCCAGCAGTGAGTCTTACAATGAGCAGTTCTTC. Amino acid sequence: CASSESYNEQFF.

This clone was counted a few times. This sample also contains other DNA sequences that code for the same CDR3. V usage is TRBV7-9 and J usage is TRBJ2-7; 7 bases line up with TRBD1. This CDR3 is built from 13 residues. Germline V lookup: CDR1 SEHNR, CDR2 FQNEAQ (reference sequence). J lost 2 bases, V lost 3 bases, and 1 base had no gene match. CDR3 region: CASSFGTAYEQYF. As DNA, the CDR3 is TGTGCCAGCAGCTTCGGGACAGCCTACGAGCAGTACTTC.

The chain employs TRBV29-1 and TRBJ2-3; TRBD1 matches 8 bases. This CDR3 has 14 amino acids. The junction had 6 bases not matched to a gene; V was cut back by 6 bases and J by 1 base. The germline V gene has CDR1 SQVTM and CDR2 ANQGSEA. The CDR3 DNA sequence: TGCAGCGTCTTCGGACAGGGCGGCACAGATACGCAGTATTTT. This encodes CSVFGQGGTDTQYF.

V is TRBV18 and J is TRBJ2-1; TRBD2 agrees at 13 bases. The CDR3 runs 16 residues. With 2 bases clipped from V and 7 bases from J, the junction kept 5 bases outside the gene matches. Germline V gene lookup returns CDR1 KGHSH and CDR2 LQKENI. CDR3: CASSPASLAGGNEQFF. The CDR3 region has the DNA TGTGCCAGCTCACCAGCGTCACTAGCGGGGGGGAATGAGCAGTTCTTC.

The genes are TRBV6-5 and TRBJ2-7; the match to TRBD2 covers 9 bases. CDR1 and CDR2 from the germline V gene are MNHEY and SVGAGI. V was clipped by 2 bases and J by 6 bases; unmatched bases: 8. The CDR3 sequence is 15 residues long. Here the CDR3 reads CASSYEASGIREQYF. In DNA form, the CDR3 reads TGTGCCAGCAGTTACGAGGCTAGCGGGATCCGCGAGCAGTACTTC.

This clone has more than one count but fewer than ten. The chain joins TRBV7-9 to TRBJ2-7, with TRBD1 identical over 7 bases. From germline, CDR1 is SEHNR and CDR2 FQNEAQ (reference sequence). There are 13 residues in the CDR3. V shed 4 bases, J shed 7 bases, and the junction held 7 bases outside the gene matches. The CDR3 protein is CASSSRQGLEQYF. DNA for the CDR3: TGTGCCAGCAGCTCGCGACAGGGCCTGGAGCAGTACTTC.

Remarks on this clone: This likely traces to a read error, being one base from a far larger clone. The V call is TRBV5-6, the J call TRBJ1-1; D gene uncertain. V shed 0 bases and J shed 0 bases, with 3 bases lying between them. CDR1 is SGHDT, CDR2 YYEEEE, per germline. The CDR3 sequence is 13 residues long. The CDR3 DNA is TGTGCCAGCAGCTTGGGCATGAACACTGAAGCTTTCTTT. It encodes CASSLGMNTEAFF.

Note on this clone: The same CDR3 arises from other DNA sequences in this sample as well. This rearrangement joins TRBV20-1 to TRBJ2-5; D is unresolved. V lost 3 bases and J 5 bases, leaving 4 bases between the germline ends. Germline assignment: CDR1 DFQATT and CDR2 SNEGSKA (reference sequence). The CDR3 is 10 residues long. CDR3 sequence (DNA): TGCAGTGCTAGTGGCGAGACCCAGTACTTC. Amino acids: CSASGETQYF.

The rearrangement joins TRBV1 to TRBJ2-1; the listed D gene, TRBD2, was not tested against the DNA. TRBV1 is an annotated pseudogene. The CDR3 consists of 19 residues. DNA of the CDR3: TGCACCAGCAGCCCTCAAGTGGGGATACTAAGGGAGTCTTACAATGAGCAGTTCTTC. Translated, it gives CTSSPQVGILRESYNEQFF.

This chain links TRBV6-5 with TRBJ2-7, with D perhaps matching TRBD1 (5 bases). Deletions cut 0 bases from V and 2 bases from J, with 14 bases between. CDR1 is MNHEY and CDR2 is SVGAGI in the germline V gene. CDR3 length: 16 residues. CDR3 amino acids: CASSYSTVWGPYEQYF. CDR3 nucleotide sequence: TGTGCCAGCAGTTACTCGACAGTCTGGGGCCCCTACGAGCAGTACTTC.

The chain joins TRBV4-3 to TRBJ2-2, with a tentative D call TRBD2 (5 bases). V lost 1 base and J lost 7, with 19 bases in between. The germline V gene encodes CDR1 LGHNA and CDR2 YSLEER. The CDR3 covers 17 residues. The DNA for the CDR3 is TGCGCCAGCAGCCAAGCTGGATCTCTTGGAGGCCGCGGGGAGCTGTTTTTT. This sequence encodes CASSQAGSLGGRGELFF.

This clone was seen only once. The V and J genes are TRBV27 and TRBJ1-3, with D unresolved. Germline CDR1 reads MNHEY; CDR2 reads SMNVEV (reference sequence). This CDR3 region has 17 residues. The V end lost 3 bases, the J end lost 4 bases, and 19 bases lay between the germline ends. The CDR3 DNA is TGTGCCAGCAGTTTGGCCTTCCGGGCTCCAAGGGGAAACACCATATATTTT. Translation gives CASSLAFRAPRGNTIYF.

This clone came up once. The chain is built from TRBV2 and TRBJ2-7; 9 nucleotides line up with TRBD1. V gave up 6 bases and J gave up 4 bases; unmatched junction bases: 10. This CDR3 contains 15 residues. Germline CDR1 is SNHLY and CDR2 is FYNNEI. The CDR3 is CASSERQGVAYEQYF. The CDR3 coding sequence is TGTGCCAGCAGCGAAAGACAGGGGGTCGCATACGAGCAGTACTTC.

A word on this clone: Other DNA sequences of this sample code for an identical CDR3. The CDR3 DNA is TGTGCCAGCAGCTTAGGACAGCTGAACACCGGGGAGCTGTTTTTT. As protein: CASSLGQLNTGELFF. The chain joins TRBV7-9 to TRBJ2-2, with D maybe TRBD1 (5 bases). The CDR3 spans 15 residues. V was cut by 1 base and J by 1 base, with 7 bases left in between. CDR1 is SEHNR, CDR2 FQNEAQ, per germline (reference sequence).

The chain combines TRBV19 with TRBJ1-1, with D hard to call. This CDR3 comprises 15 residues. V lost 4 bases to trimming and J lost 0 bases, with 12 bases between them. Germline CDR1 reads LNHDA; CDR2 reads SQIVND (reference sequence). The CDR3 spells CASSTGLFLNTEAFF. The CDR3 coding sequence is TGTGCCAGTAGTACCGGGCTATTCCTGAACACTGAAGCTTTCTTT.

CDR3 nucleotides: TGTGCCAGCAGCTTAGGACTAGCGGGCCCTAAGTTCTTC. As protein: CASSLGLAGPKFF. The V gene is TRBV7-9, the J gene TRBJ2-1, with 10 bases matching TRBD2. V shed 1 base, J shed 14 bases, and the junction held 5 bases outside the gene matches. The CDR3 loop spans 13 amino acids. CDR1 and CDR2 from the germline V gene are SEHNR and FQNEAQ (reference sequence).

The gene calls are TRBV9 and TRBJ2-3, with TRBD2 identical over 7 bases. CDR3 size: 14 residues. From germline, CDR1 is SGDLS and CDR2 YYNGEE. J was trimmed by 1 base and V by 3 bases; bases with no gene match: 2. The CDR3 DNA follows: TGTGCCAGCAGCGCCACTAGCGGCACAGATACGCAGTATTTT. Translated: CASSATSGTDTQYF.